A single sample gave rise to the 10 T cell receptor beta chains below, sequenced in a study of early stage breast cancer tumors. The data were produced by immunoSEQ multiplex PCR, yet TCRdb's version contains in-frame clones alone and is incomplete. Seen here are tens of thousands of clones, around 67% observed once, and the top ten hold approximately 4.4%. The specimen was blood. Source of these receptors: a person in their 40s with breast cancer.

This sequence joins TRBV10-2 and TRBJ2-7, with 7 bases lining up with TRBD2. CDR1 is WSHSY and CDR2 is SAAADI in the germline V gene. J was trimmed by 3 bases and V by 3 bases; bases with no gene match: 11. The CDR3 runs to 16 residues. The DNA for the CDR3 is TGCGCCAGCAGTGATCCGGGGAGGGTTTCAGACTACGAGCAGTACTTC. Translation gives CASSDPGRVSDYEQYF.

The V and J genes are TRBV19 and TRBJ2-3; TRBD1 or TRBD2 may be the D gene (7 bases each). The CDR3 is 18 amino acids. V gave up 3 bases and J gave up 2 bases, with 21 bases separating them. CDR1 and CDR2 (germline): LNHDA, SQIVND (reference sequence). CDR3 sequence reads: CASSIARGTGGPTDTQYF. The CDR3 region has the DNA TGTGCCAGTAGTATTGCCAGGGGGACGGGAGGTCCCACAGATACGCAGTATTTT.

V gene TRBV4-2 combines with J gene TRBJ2-5; 8 nucleotides match TRBD2. This CDR3 has 14 residues. Germline CDR1 LGHNA, CDR2 YNFKEQ. The V segment lost 4 bases and the J segment 1 base; nucleotides outside the gene matches: 2. The CDR3 region has the DNA TGTGCCAGCAGCCCGGGGGGGTTCCAAGAGACCCAGTACTTC. It translates to CASSPGGFQETQYF.

The CDR3 region has the DNA TGTGCCAGCAGCCAGACTAGCGGACAAGAGACCCAGTACTTC. The encoded protein is CASSQTSGQETQYF. This rearrangement joins TRBV5-4 to TRBJ2-5, with 9 bases matching TRBD2. The J segment lost 2 bases and the V segment lost 4 bases, leaving 3 bases of the junction unmatched. CDR1 is SGHNT and CDR2 is YYREEE in the germline V gene (reference sequence). The CDR3 has 14 residues.

The V call is TRBV19, the J call TRBJ1-4; D gene unclear. Germline V lookup: CDR1 LNHDA, CDR2 SQIVND (reference sequence). This CDR3 is 16 amino acids long. V was clipped by 1 base and J by 0 bases, with 9 bases between them. In DNA, the CDR3 is TGTGCCAGTAGTATAGGTCTACAAGCAACTAATGAAAAACTGTTTTTT. Translated: CASSIGLQATNEKLFF.

The CDR3 sequence: CAWSYRGGYEQYF. CDR3 bases: TGTGCCTGGAGCTACAGGGGAGGCTACGAGCAGTACTTC. This chain links TRBV30 with TRBJ2-7, with TRBD1 as a possible D gene (7 bases). This CDR3 spans 13 amino acids. CDR1 is GTSNPN and CDR2 is SVGIG in the germline V gene (reference sequence). V lost 3 bases to trimming and J lost 3 bases, with 12 bases between them.

The J gene is TRBJ2-5, the V gene TRBV4-1; maybe TRBD1 (6 bases). This CDR3 has 15 amino acids. Deletions cut 1 base from V and 0 bases from J, with 9 bases between. The germline CDR1 and CDR2 sequences are MGHRA and YSYEKL. The CDR3 DNA sequence: TGCGCCAGCAGCCAAGTTGGGACAAACCAAGAGACCCAGTACTTC. It encodes CASSQVGTNQETQYF.

The chain recombines TRBV11-3 with TRBJ1-1; 7 bases match TRBD1. Unmatched junction bases numbered 5, after V lost 3 bases and J lost 1 base. This CDR3 is 15 amino acids long. Germline CDR1 and CDR2: SGHNT and YENEEA. DNA of the CDR3: TGTGCCAGCAGCTTCGGAGGGGGCCCGAACACTGAAGCTTTCTTT. Translation gives CASSFGGGPNTEAFF. The full variable domain, completed using reference TRBV11-3 and TRBJ1-1, is EAGVVQSPRYKIIEKKQPVAFWCNPISGHNTLYWYLQNLGQGPELLIRYENEEAVDDSQLPKDRFSAERLKGVDSTLKIQPAELGDSAVYLCASSFGGGPNTEAFFGQGTRLTVV.

V and J are TRBV4-3 and TRBJ2-5; 7 bases are shared with TRBD1. This CDR3 has 14 residues. Germline loops: CDR1 LGHNA, CDR2 YSLEER. J gave up 4 bases and V 2 bases, and 4 bases lay outside the gene matches. The CDR3 protein is CASSQQGVGETQYF. In DNA form, the CDR3 reads TGCGCCAGCAGCCAACAGGGGGTGGGAGAGACCCAGTACTTC.

The gene calls are TRBV11-1 and TRBJ1-1; no clear D. Germline lookup yields CDR1 SGHAT and CDR2 FQDESV (reference sequence). The V end was cut by 5 bases, the J end by 9 bases, with 10 bases between. This CDR3 region has 11 residues. This chain's CDR3 is CASSGRAKAFF. The CDR3 DNA sequence: TGTGCCAGCAGCGGCCGGGCGAAAGCTTTCTTT.